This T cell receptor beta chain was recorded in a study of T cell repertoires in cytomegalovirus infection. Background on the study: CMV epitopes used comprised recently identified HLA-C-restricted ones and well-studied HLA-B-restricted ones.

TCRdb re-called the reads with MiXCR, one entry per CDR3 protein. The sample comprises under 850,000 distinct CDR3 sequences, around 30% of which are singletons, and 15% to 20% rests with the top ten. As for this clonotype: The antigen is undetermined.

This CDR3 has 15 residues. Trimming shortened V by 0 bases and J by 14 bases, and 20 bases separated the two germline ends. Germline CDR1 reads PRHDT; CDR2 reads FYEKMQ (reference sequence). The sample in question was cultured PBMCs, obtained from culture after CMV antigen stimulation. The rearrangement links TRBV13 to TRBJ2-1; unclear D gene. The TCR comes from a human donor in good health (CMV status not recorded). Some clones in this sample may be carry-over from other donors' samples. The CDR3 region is CASSLGLHGGWAEFF. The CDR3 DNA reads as TGTGCCAGCAGCTTAGGCCTCCACGGTGGATGGGCAGAGTTCTTC.